This T cell receptor (beta chain) was sequenced during a study of T cell repertoires in cytomegalovirus infection. The wider study: From public TCR beta signatures came an indication of both CMV infection and matching HLA type.

TCRdb called the reads again in MiXCR, with one record for every CDR3 protein. The data contain around 310,000 distinct CDR3 sequences, about 17% of them singletons. Study-wide points: People with CMV and the relevant HLA were identified by cumulative public TCR beta family frequency. Dominant in the ex vivo response were TCR beta clonotypes restricted by HLA-C and specific for CMV.

This clonotype was detected many times. Antigen unknown. This TCR came from a human donor in good health (CMV status not recorded). Some clones in this sample may be carry-over from other donors' samples. The source material was PBMCs.

CDR3 sequence reads: CASFDGGSYSNQPQHF. CDR3 coding DNA: TGTGCCAGCTTCGACGGAGGGAGCTATAGCAATCAGCCCCAGCATTTT. The chain uses TRBV6-1 and TRBJ1-5, with unresolved D. The germline V and J ends were trimmed by 8 bases and 0 bases, with 17 bases remaining between them. Germline CDR1 reads MNHNS; CDR2 reads SASEGT. The CDR3 consists of 16 residues.